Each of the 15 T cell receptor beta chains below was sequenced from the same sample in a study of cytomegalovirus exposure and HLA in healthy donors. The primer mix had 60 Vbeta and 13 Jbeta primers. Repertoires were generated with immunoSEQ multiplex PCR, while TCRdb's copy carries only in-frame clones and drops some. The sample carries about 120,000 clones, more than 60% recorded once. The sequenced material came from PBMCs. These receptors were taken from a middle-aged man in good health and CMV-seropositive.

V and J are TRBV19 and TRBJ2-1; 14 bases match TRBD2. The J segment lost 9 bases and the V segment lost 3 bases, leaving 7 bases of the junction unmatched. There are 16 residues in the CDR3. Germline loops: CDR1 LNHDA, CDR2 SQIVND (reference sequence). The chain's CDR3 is CASSMTGTSGSSEQFF. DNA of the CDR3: TGTGCCAGTAGTATGACGGGGACTAGCGGGAGTAGTGAGCAGTTCTTC.

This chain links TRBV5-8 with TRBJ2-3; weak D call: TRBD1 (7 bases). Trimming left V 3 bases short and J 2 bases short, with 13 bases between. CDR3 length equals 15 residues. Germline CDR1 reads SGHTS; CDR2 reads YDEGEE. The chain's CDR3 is CASSWGDSSTDTQYF. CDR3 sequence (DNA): TGTGCCAGCAGCTGGGGGGACAGTTCCACAGATACGCAGTATTTT.

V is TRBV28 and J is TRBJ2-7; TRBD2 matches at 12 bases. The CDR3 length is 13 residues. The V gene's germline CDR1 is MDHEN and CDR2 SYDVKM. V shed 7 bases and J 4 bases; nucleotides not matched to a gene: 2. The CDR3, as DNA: TGTGCCAGCACTACTAGCGGGAGGTACGAGCAGTACTTC. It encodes CASTTSGRYEQYF.

CDR3 DNA: TGTGCCAGCAGCTTGGGGAGGGGGATAGATACGCAGTATTTT. The encoded protein is CASSLGRGIDTQYF. This chain connects TRBV7-2 to TRBJ2-3; D possibly corresponds to TRBD2 (7 bases). From germline, CDR1 is SGHTA and CDR2 FQGNSA. This CDR3 has 14 amino acids. V was pared by 3 bases and J by 5 bases, with 12 bases between.

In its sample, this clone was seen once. CDR3 sequence reads: CASSQGGDMRVTQYF. The CDR3 nucleotides are TGTGCCAGCAGTCAAGGGGGGGATATGAGGGTGACCCAGTACTTC. The chain recombines TRBV7-2 with TRBJ2-5, with D perhaps matching TRBD2 (7 bases). The V gene's germline CDR1 is SGHTA and CDR2 FQGNSA. Deletions cut 6 bases from V and 7 bases from J, with 21 bases between. The CDR3 runs 15 residues.

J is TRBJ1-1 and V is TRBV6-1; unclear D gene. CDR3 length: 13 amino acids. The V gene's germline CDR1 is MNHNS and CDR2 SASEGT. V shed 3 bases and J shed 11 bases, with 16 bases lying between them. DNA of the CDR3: TGTGCCAGCAGTGAGGTCCAAATGAGGAGCGCTTTCTTT. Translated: CASSEVQMRSAFF.

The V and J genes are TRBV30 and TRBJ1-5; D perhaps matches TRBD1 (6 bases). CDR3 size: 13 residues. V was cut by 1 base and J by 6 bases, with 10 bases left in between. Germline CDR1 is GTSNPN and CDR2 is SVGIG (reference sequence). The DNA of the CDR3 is TGTGCCTGGAGTGGCACAGGGAGTCAGCCCCAGCATTTT. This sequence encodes CAWSGTGSQPQHF.

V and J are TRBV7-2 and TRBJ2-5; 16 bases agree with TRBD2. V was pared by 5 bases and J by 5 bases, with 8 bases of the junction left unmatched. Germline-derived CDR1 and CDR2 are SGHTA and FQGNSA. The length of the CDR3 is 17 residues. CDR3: CASSLGTSGGAGETQYF. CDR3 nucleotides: TGTGCCAGCAGCCTAGGGACTAGCGGGGGGGCCGGGGAGACCCAGTACTTC.

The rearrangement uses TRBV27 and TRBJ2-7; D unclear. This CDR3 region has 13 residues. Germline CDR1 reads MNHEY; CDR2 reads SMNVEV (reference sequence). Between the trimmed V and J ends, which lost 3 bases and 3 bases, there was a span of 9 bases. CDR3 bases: TGTGCCAGCAGTTTTAATGGCAACTACGAGCAGTACTTC. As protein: CASSFNGNYEQYF.

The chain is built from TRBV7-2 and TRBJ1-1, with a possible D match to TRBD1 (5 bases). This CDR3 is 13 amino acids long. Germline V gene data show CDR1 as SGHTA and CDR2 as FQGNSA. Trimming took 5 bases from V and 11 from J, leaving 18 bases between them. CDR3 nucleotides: TGTGCCAGCAGCCCGCGGACGGACACGGTGGCTTTCTTT. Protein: CASSPRTDTVAFF.

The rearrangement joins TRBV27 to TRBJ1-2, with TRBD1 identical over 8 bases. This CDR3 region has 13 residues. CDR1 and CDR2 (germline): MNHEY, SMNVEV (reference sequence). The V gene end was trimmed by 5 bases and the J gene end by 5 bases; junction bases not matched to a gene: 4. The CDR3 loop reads CASSGQGKYGYTF. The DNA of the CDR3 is TGTGCCAGCAGTGGACAGGGCAAGTATGGCTACACCTTC.

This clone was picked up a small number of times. This CDR3 is CASSPGTGGPDTQYF. DNA for the CDR3: TGCGCCAGCAGCCCCGGGACAGGGGGCCCAGATACGCAGTATTTT. This rearrangement joins TRBV4-1 to TRBJ2-3, with 12 nucleotides matching TRBD1. V was pared by 4 bases and J by 4 bases, with 3 bases of the junction left unmatched. Germline loops: CDR1 MGHRA, CDR2 YSYEKL. CDR3 size: 15 residues.

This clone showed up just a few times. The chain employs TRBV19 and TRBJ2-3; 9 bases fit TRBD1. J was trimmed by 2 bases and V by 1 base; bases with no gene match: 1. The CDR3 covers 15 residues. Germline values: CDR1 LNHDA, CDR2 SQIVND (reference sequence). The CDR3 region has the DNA TGTGCCAGTAGTATAGGGACAGGGGCCACAGATACGCAGTATTTT. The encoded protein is CASSIGTGATDTQYF.

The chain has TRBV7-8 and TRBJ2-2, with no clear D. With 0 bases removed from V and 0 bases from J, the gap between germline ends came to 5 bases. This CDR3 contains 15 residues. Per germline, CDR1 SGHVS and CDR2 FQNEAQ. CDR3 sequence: CASSLAAANTGELFF. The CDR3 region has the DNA TGTGCCAGCAGCTTAGCGGCAGCGAACACCGGGGAGCTGTTTTTT.

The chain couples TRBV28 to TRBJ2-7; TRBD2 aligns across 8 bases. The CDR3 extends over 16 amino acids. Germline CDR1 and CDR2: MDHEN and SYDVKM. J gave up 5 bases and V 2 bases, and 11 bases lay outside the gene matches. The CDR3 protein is CASSLATSGGIHEQYF. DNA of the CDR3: TGTGCCAGCAGTTTAGCAACTAGCGGAGGGATACACGAGCAGTACTTC.